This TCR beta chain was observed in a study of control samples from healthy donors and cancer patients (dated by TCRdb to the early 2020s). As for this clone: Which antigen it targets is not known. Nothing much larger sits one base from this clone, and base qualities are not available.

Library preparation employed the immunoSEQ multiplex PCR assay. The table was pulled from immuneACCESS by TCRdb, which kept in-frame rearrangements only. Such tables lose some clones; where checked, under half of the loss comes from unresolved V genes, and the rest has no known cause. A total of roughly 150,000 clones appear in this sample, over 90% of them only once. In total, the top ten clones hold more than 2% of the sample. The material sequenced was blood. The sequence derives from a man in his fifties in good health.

Here the CDR3 is given as CASSNSRTGGGSNQPQHF. At the DNA level, the sequence is TGTGCCAGTAGTAACTCACGGACAGGGGGAGGAAGCAATCAGCCCCAGCATTTT. The rearrangement joined TRBV19 to TRBJ1-5, and 10 junctional nucleotides match TRBD1. Reading the germline V gene (reference sequence) gives CDR1 LNHDA and CDR2 SQIVND. The CDR3 starts with the cysteine, ends with the phenylalanine, and has 18 residues. The read is trimmed to its CDR3 DNA, 54 bases read in frame from base 1. Clipping removes 4 bases from V and 1 base from J, with 10 as the unmatched junction base count.